The TCR beta chain under discussion was sequenced for a study of radiation and T cells in renal cell carcinoma. CDR1 and CDR2 from the germline V gene are SGHVS and FQNEAQ. This CDR3 comprises 16 residues. V shed 5 bases and J shed 0 bases, with 17 bases lying between them. Documented time point: baseline pretreatment blood. The treatment is: 15 Gy SBRT to primary tumor, nephrectomy 4 weeks later. Clones were read by immunoSEQ multiplex PCR, and TCRdb kept only the in-frame ones, dropping some. The table has 140,000 or so clones, approximately 91% seen once; the top ten hold around 12%. The origin of this receptor is a woman aged 45 to 65 with renal cell carcinoma. The starting material was blood, obtained from a patient whose treatment included radiotherapy and nephrectomy. The rearrangement joins TRBV7-8 to TRBJ2-7; the D gene is possibly TRBD2 (5 bases). CDR3 in DNA: TGTGCCAGCAGCCGCCTAGGGCCGGGGAGCTCCTACGAGCAGTACTTC. Its translation: CASSRLGPGSSYEQYF.